The clone carrying this TCR beta chain was counted between two and nine times. What it binds is not known. Assay used: immunoSEQ multiplex PCR; TCRdb lists only in-frame clones, some missing. Of some 8,200 clones listed, 62% are singletons. The CDR3 is 17 amino acids. Trimming at V came to 4 bases and at J to 1 base, leaving 4 bases not matched to a gene. Germline V gene lookup returns CDR1 MGHRA and CDR2 YSYEKL. As to time point: second of two post-therapy site-matched biopsies roughly eight weeks apart. The sample belongs to a study of T cells in tumors after PD-1 blockade. Turning to the study itself: Either cemiplimab 350 mg every 2 weeks or pembrolizumab 200 mg every 3 weeks was given. Some patients also took daily vismodegib 150 mg during anti-PD-1 treatment.

Findings and limits, study-wide: Blood contained approximately 43% of the tumor's TCR clonotypes. Expanded exhausted CD8+ clones after therapy were mostly novel clonotypes.

V and J are TRBV4-1 and TRBJ2-2, with 12 bases that match TRBD2. Sequenced here: tumor tissue, sampled after anti-PD-1 treatment. This TCR derives from a human donor with basal cell carcinoma. CDR3 in DNA: TGCGCCAGCAGCCCTAGCGGGGGGGCGTTGAACACCGGGGAGCTGTTTTTT. Translation: CASSPSGGALNTGELFF.